The 32 T cell receptor beta chains below come from one sample, sequenced in a study of cytomegalovirus exposure and HLA in healthy donors. Amplification used 60 Vbeta primers and 13 Jbeta primers. The data were produced by immunoSEQ multiplex PCR, yet TCRdb's version contains in-frame clones alone and is incomplete. In the table there are 64,000 or so clones, about 70% of which are singletons. Sequenced input: PBMCs. The receptors were sampled from a man aged 35 to 55 in good health and CMV-seropositive.

This rearrangement joins TRBV7-6 to TRBJ2-1; D remains ambiguous. V was cut by 2 bases and J by 3 bases, with 5 bases left in between. There are 13 residues in the CDR3. Germline CDR1 is SGHVS and CDR2 is FNYEAQ. The CDR3 coding sequence is TGTGCCAGCAGCTTAAACGGCTACAATGAGCAGTTCTTC. Residues: CASSLNGYNEQFF. Based on the CDR3 plus reference TRBV7-6 and TRBJ2-1, the full variable domain is GAGVSQSPRYKVTKRGQDVALRCDPISGHVSLYWYRQALGQGPEFLTYFNYEAQQDKSGLPNDRFSAERPEGSISTLTIQRTEQRDSAMYRCASSLNGYNEQFFGPGTRLTVL.

V usage is TRBV7-3 and J usage is TRBJ1-1, with 10 bases fitting TRBD1. With V trimmed by 4 bases and J by 5 bases, 7 bases remained unmatched. Germline assignment: CDR1 SGHTA and CDR2 FQGTGA. The CDR3 spans 15 residues. The CDR3 sequence: CASSSSGTGETEAFF. Written as DNA, the CDR3 is TGTGCCAGCAGCTCCTCCGGGACAGGGGAAACTGAAGCTTTCTTT.

The chain uses TRBV5-5 and TRBJ2-1; D remains ambiguous. The germline V and J ends were trimmed by 3 bases and 2 bases, with 9 bases remaining between them. CDR3 length equals 14 residues. Per the germline V gene, CDR1 is SGHKS and CDR2 is YYEKEE (reference sequence). The CDR3 is CASSSRFTYNEQFF. The CDR3, as DNA: TGTGCCAGCAGCTCCAGGTTCACCTACAATGAGCAGTTCTTC. Complete variable domain (other parts from reference TRBV5-5 and TRBJ2-1): DAGVTQSPTHLIKTRGQQVTLRCSPISGHKSVSWYQQVLGQGPQFIFQYYEKEERGRGNFPDRFSARQFPNYSSELNVNALLLGDSALYLCASSSRFTYNEQFFGPGTRLTVL.

This clone was detected only a few times. J is TRBJ2-5 and V is TRBV25-1; 7 bases map to TRBD2. V gave up 1 base and J gave up 5 bases; unmatched junction bases: 7. CDR1 and CDR2 (germline): MGHDK, SYGVNS. The CDR3 loop spans 15 amino acids. This chain's CDR3 is CASSEFAGEKETQYF. CDR3 sequence (DNA): TGTGCCAGCAGTGAATTTGCGGGAGAAAAGGAGACCCAGTACTTC.

The rearrangement joins TRBV5-4 to TRBJ2-7, with a possible D match to TRBD2 (7 bases). From germline, CDR1 is SGHNT and CDR2 YYREEE (reference sequence). There are 18 residues in the CDR3. Between the trimmed V and J ends, which lost 4 bases and 4 bases, there was a span of 27 bases. The chain's CDR3 is CASSHPGASGVPGYEQYF. The CDR3 region has the DNA TGTGCCAGCAGCCACCCAGGGGCTAGCGGAGTCCCGGGGTACGAGCAGTACTTC.

The genes are TRBV5-5 and TRBJ2-3; D uncertain. The CDR3 totals 14 residues. Germline V gene sequence: CDR1 SGHKS, CDR2 YYEKEE (reference sequence). Trimming left V 2 bases short and J 2 bases short, with 9 bases between. The CDR3 here is CASSFIIYTDTQYF. CDR3 nucleotide sequence: TGTGCCAGCAGCTTTATTATTTACACAGATACGCAGTATTTT.

The CDR3 loop reads CASSPGGSTNEKLFF. Here the CDR3 DNA reads TGTGCCAGCTCACCAGGGGGCTCCACTAATGAAAAACTGTTTTTT. The chain links TRBV18 to TRBJ1-4; D may be TRBD1 (6 bases). Germline V gene data show CDR1 as KGHSH and CDR2 as LQKENI. V lost 2 bases, J lost 2 bases, and 9 bases lay in between. This CDR3 has 15 residues.

The chain recombines TRBV10-3 with TRBJ1-6; unclear D gene. The CDR3 has 14 amino acids. Looked up from germline, CDR1 is ENHRY and CDR2 is SYGVKD. The V and J ends lost 2 bases and 7 bases respectively, with 9 bases between them. The CDR3 sequence is CAISEMRANSPLHF. Written as DNA, the CDR3 is TGTGCCATCAGTGAGATGAGGGCCAATTCACCCCTCCACTTT.

The gene calls are TRBV11-2 and TRBJ1-1; D not resolved. This CDR3 has 13 amino acids. V lost 1 base, J lost 6 bases, and 9 bases lay in between. Germline V gene data show CDR1 as SGHAT and CDR2 as FQNNGV. The CDR3 loop is CASSLAAGSEAFF. The CDR3 DNA sequence: TGTGCCAGCAGCTTAGCGGCGGGATCTGAAGCTTTCTTT.

This chain joins TRBV9 and TRBJ2-7; 7 nucleotides match TRBD1. Germline-derived CDR1 and CDR2 are SGDLS and YYNGEE. The CDR3 loop spans 14 amino acids. The V and J ends lost 4 bases and 5 bases, in that order; junction bases with no gene match: 9. The CDR3 DNA reads TGTGCCAGCAGCCCTCGGACAGGCAGGGACGAGCAGTACTTC. Protein sequence: CASSPRTGRDEQYF.

There are a few counts of this clone. The J gene is TRBJ1-1, the V gene TRBV7-9; 9 positions match TRBD1. Trimming removed 2 bases from V and 0 bases from J; junction bases left unmatched: 7. Germline V gene data show CDR1 as SEHNR and CDR2 as FQNEAQ (reference sequence). The CDR3 consists of 17 residues. The CDR3: CASSLTGQGFLNTEAFF. The CDR3 DNA reads TGTGCCAGCAGCTTAACGGGACAGGGCTTTCTGAACACTGAAGCTTTCTTT.

This chain joins TRBV10-3 and TRBJ1-5, with TRBD1 as a possible D gene (5 bases). Per the germline V gene, CDR1 is ENHRY and CDR2 is SYGVKD. The CDR3 totals 14 residues. V gave up 2 bases and J gave up 2 bases, with 7 bases separating them. The CDR3: CAISEVGGNQPQHF. In DNA, the CDR3 is TGTGCCATCAGTGAGGTAGGGGGCAATCAGCCCCAGCATTTT.

The rearrangement links TRBV15 to TRBJ2-7; 10 bases line up with TRBD1. V was clipped by 3 bases and J by 3 bases; unmatched bases: 8. CDR1 and CDR2 from the germline V gene are LNHNV and YYDKDF (reference sequence). The CDR3 loop spans 16 amino acids. CDR3: CATSSPSRTGGYEQYF. CDR3 DNA sequence: TGTGCCACCAGCAGCCCCTCCCGGACAGGGGGCTACGAGCAGTACTTC.

This chain connects TRBV12-5 to TRBJ1-1, with a tentative D call TRBD1 (6 bases). The V end was cut by 0 bases, the J end by 2 bases, with 13 bases between. The CDR3 sequence is 16 residues long. The germline CDR1 and CDR2 sequences are LGHNT and FRNRAP. For the CDR3, the DNA is TGTGCTAGTGGTTTGGTCCAACAGGGTTTTAACACTGAAGCTTTCTTT. It encodes CASGLVQQGFNTEAFF.

This clone has just one count. This chain joins TRBV7-9 and TRBJ2-7, with unresolved D. The germline gives CDR1 SEHNR, CDR2 FQNEAQ (reference sequence). This CDR3 is 13 amino acids long. Between the trimmed V and J ends, which lost 1 base and 3 bases, there was a span of 7 bases. The CDR3 nucleotides are TGTGCCAGCAGCTTAGTGGTCGGCTACGAGCAGTACTTC. Its protein is CASSLVVGYEQYF.

J is TRBJ1-5 and V is TRBV7-8; tentative D call: TRBD1 (5 bases). The CDR3 is made up of 16 amino acids. Germline values: CDR1 SGHVS, CDR2 FQNEAQ. With 0 bases removed from V and 1 base from J, the gap between germline ends came to 10 bases. CDR3 DNA: TGTGCCAGCAGCTTAGCGCAACCAGGGAGCAATCAGCCCCAGCATTTT. Protein: CASSLAQPGSNQPQHF.

The rearrangement links TRBV7-3 to TRBJ1-1; possibly TRBD1 for D (5 bases). Germline CDR1 is SGHTA and CDR2 is FQGTGA. The CDR3 totals 14 residues. The V gene lost 3 bases and the J gene lost 0 bases, with 8 bases spanning the gap. For the CDR3, the DNA is TGTGCCAGCAGCTTGAACAGGATGAACACTGAAGCTTTCTTT. Translated: CASSLNRMNTEAFF.

The V call is TRBV18, the J call TRBJ1-1; no clear D. The ends were cut back, 3 bases at V and 2 bases at J, with 4 bases in the middle. Germline CDR1 is KGHSH and CDR2 is LQKENI. The CDR3 runs 12 residues. In DNA, the CDR3 is TGTGCCAGCTCACCTAGAAACACTGAAGCTTTCTTT. Its protein product is CASSPRNTEAFF.

The genes are TRBV28 and TRBJ2-7; 9 positions agree with TRBD1. The CDR3 loop spans 15 amino acids. The germline V gene encodes CDR1 MDHEN and CDR2 SYDVKM. The V segment lost 6 bases and the J segment 2 bases; nucleotides outside the gene matches: 8. The CDR3: CASSHTGTGTYEQYF. The CDR3 DNA sequence: TGTGCCAGCAGCCACACCGGGACAGGGACCTACGAGCAGTACTTC.

The chain links TRBV7-2 to TRBJ1-4; 10 bases fit TRBD1. V lost 4 bases and J lost 8; bases outside the gene matches: 13. This CDR3 has 17 amino acids. CDR1 and CDR2 (germline): SGHTA, FQGNSA. Here the CDR3 DNA reads TGTGCCAGCAGCTACCAGGACAGGGGGTCAGGGAGAGAAAAACTGTTTTTT. Its translation is CASSYQDRGSGREKLFF.

The CDR3 coding sequence is TGTGCCAGCAGCTCTACACTGGCTAGCTACGAGCAGTACTTC. It specifies CASSSTLASYEQYF. The chain recombines TRBV7-2 with TRBJ2-7, with unresolved D. Trimming took 4 bases from V and 3 from J, leaving 13 bases between them. Germline lookup yields CDR1 SGHTA and CDR2 FQGNSA. This CDR3 contains 14 residues.

The chain has TRBV19 and TRBJ2-7; 9 bases line up with TRBD1. CDR3 length: 14 residues. V lost 4 bases to trimming and J lost 6 bases; unmatched junction nucleotides: 7. Germline CDR1 LNHDA, CDR2 SQIVND (reference sequence). This CDR3 reads CASSNRDRVSEQYF. The DNA for the CDR3 is TGTGCCAGTAGTAACCGGGACAGGGTAAGCGAGCAGTACTTC.

This clone was seen just once. V and J are TRBV14 and TRBJ2-7; D may be TRBD2 (5 bases). Germline V gene data show CDR1 as SGHDN and CDR2 as FVKESK. V lost 4 bases, J lost 3 bases, and 10 bases lay in between. The CDR3 is 13 residues long. The CDR3 protein is CASSLGNSYEQYF. DNA of the CDR3: TGTGCCAGCAGCCTCGGGAACAGCTACGAGCAGTACTTC.

This clone appeared once. The genes are TRBV10-2 and TRBJ2-7, with D maybe TRBD1 (6 bases). The CDR3 is made up of 11 amino acids. Germline lookup yields CDR1 WSHSY and CDR2 SAAADI. Trimming removed 5 bases from V and 7 bases from J, with 9 bases in between. The CDR3 nucleotides are TGCGCCAGCAGTACAGGGTTTGAGCAGTACTTC. Encoded protein: CASSTGFEQYF.

This chain joins TRBV10-2 and TRBJ2-5; D is unclear. Trimming removed 6 bases from V and 1 base from J, with 9 bases in between. Germline V lookup: CDR1 WSHSY, CDR2 SAAADI. CDR3 size: 13 residues. In DNA form, the CDR3 reads TGCGCCAGCAGGGCCCGGGTCCAAGAGACCCAGTACTTC. It codes for CASRARVQETQYF.

This clone has at least ten counts. For the CDR3, the DNA is TGTGCCAGCAGTTACCAGTCTGGAAACACCATATATTTT. Protein sequence: CASSYQSGNTIYF. The V call is TRBV6-6, the J call TRBJ1-3; D unresolved. V lost 2 bases and J 1 base, leaving 3 bases between the germline ends. The V gene's germline CDR1 is MNHNY and CDR2 SVGAGI (reference sequence). The CDR3 has 13 residues.

This clone was seen just once. V is TRBV6-1 and J is TRBJ2-2; the match to TRBD1 covers 11 bases. Unmatched junction bases numbered 7, after V lost 6 bases and J lost 7 bases. The CDR3 totals 15 residues. Germline lookup yields CDR1 MNHNS and CDR2 SASEGT. CDR3 amino acids: CASRGTGGRGGELFF. DNA for the CDR3: TGTGCCAGCAGAGGGACAGGGGGAAGAGGCGGGGAGCTGTTTTTT.

V gene TRBV4-1 combines with J gene TRBJ2-3; 7 bases are shared with TRBD1. The germline V gene encodes CDR1 MGHRA and CDR2 YSYEKL. Unmatched junction bases numbered 6, after V lost 0 bases and J lost 0 bases. The CDR3 length is 17 residues. The CDR3 bases are TGCGCCAGCAGCCAAGAAGAGGGCAGGGGGAGCACAGATACGCAGTATTTT. Its protein is CASSQEEGRGSTDTQYF.

The genes are TRBV29-1 and TRBJ2-3, with D perhaps TRBD2 (5 bases). The CDR3 runs 12 residues. The germline V and J ends were trimmed by 7 bases and 0 bases, with 8 bases remaining between them. Germline V CDR1 and CDR2: SQVTM, ANQGSEA. The CDR3 reads CSAGLSTDTQYF. Written as DNA, the CDR3 is TGCAGCGCCGGACTGAGCACAGATACGCAGTATTTT.

V is TRBV10-3 and J is TRBJ1-4; D is unclear. The CDR3 is made up of 14 amino acids. V was pared by 10 bases and J by 4 bases, with 16 bases between. CDR1 and CDR2 from the germline V gene are ENHRY and SYGVKD. CDR3 sequence reads: CATGRETDNEKLFF. The CDR3 DNA is TGTGCCACCGGGAGGGAGACTGATAATGAAAAACTGTTTTTT.

In this sample, this clone turned up once. This chain connects TRBV18 to TRBJ2-7, with 9 bases identical to TRBD1. This CDR3 region has 13 residues. The V and J ends lost 3 bases and 5 bases, in that order; junction bases with no gene match: 2. Germline assignment: CDR1 KGHSH and CDR2 LQKENI. The CDR3 is CASSPRTGDEQYF. DNA for the CDR3: TGTGCCAGCTCACCGAGGACAGGGGACGAGCAGTACTTC.

The chain is built from TRBV27 and TRBJ2-5; 9 positions match TRBD1. The V and J ends lost 4 bases and 4 bases, in that order; junction bases with no gene match: 7. The CDR3 runs 15 residues. Germline CDR1 and CDR2: MNHEY and SMNVEV (reference sequence). Written as DNA, the CDR3 is TGTGCCAGCAGTTCCGGACAGGGGTGGAGAGAGACCCAGTACTTC. This codes for CASSSGQGWRETQYF.